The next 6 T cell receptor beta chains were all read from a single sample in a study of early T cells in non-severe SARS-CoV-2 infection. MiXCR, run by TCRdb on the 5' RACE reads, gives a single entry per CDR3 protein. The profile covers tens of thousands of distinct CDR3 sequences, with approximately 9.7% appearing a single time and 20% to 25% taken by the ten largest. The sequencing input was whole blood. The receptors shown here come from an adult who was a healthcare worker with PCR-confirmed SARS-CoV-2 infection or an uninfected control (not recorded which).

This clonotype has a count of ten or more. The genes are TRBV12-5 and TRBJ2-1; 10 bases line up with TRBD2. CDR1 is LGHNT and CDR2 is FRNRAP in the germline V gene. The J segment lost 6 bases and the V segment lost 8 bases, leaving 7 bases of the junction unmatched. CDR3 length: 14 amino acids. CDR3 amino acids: CASRPSGGFNEQFF. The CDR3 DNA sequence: TGTGCTAGTCGCCCTAGCGGGGGTTTCAATGAGCAGTTCTTC. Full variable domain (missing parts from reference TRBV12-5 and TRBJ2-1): DARVTQTPRHKVTEMGQEVTMRCQPILGHNTVFWYRQTMMQGLELLAYFRNRAPLDDSGMPKDRFSAEMPDATLATLKIQPSEPRDSAVYFCASRPSGGFNEQFFGPGTRLTVL.

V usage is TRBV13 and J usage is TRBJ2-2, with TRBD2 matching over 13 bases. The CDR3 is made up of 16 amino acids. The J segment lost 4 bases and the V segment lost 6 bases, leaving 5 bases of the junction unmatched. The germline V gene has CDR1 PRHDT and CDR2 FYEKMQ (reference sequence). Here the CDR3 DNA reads TGTGCCAGCAGGATGACTAGCGGGGGGCGCACCGGGGAGCTGTTTTTT. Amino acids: CASRMTSGGRTGELFF.

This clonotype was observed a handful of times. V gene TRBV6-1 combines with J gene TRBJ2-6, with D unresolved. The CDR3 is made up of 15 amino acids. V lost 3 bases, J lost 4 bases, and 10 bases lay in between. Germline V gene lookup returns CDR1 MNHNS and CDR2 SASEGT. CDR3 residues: CASSDRSPGANVLTF. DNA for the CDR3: TGTGCCAGCAGTGATCGGTCCCCCGGGGCCAACGTCCTGACTTTC.

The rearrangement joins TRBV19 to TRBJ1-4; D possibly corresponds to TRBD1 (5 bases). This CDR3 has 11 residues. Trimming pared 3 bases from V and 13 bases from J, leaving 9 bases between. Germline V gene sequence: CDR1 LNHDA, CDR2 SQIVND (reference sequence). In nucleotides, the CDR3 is TGTGCCAGTAGTATCGCGGGGCGACTGTTTTTT. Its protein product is CASSIAGRLFF.

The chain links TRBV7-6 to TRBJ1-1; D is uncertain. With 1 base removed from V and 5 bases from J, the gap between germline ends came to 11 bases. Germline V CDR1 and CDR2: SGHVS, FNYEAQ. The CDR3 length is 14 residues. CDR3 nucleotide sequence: TGTGCCAGCAGCTTAGGGCCGGGAGGGACTGAAGCTTTCTTT. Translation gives CASSLGPGGTEAFF. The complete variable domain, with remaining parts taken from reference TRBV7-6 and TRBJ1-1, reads GAGVSQSPRYKVTKRGQDVALRCDPISGHVSLYWYRQALGQGPEFLTYFNYEAQQDKSGLPNDRFSAERPEGSISTLTIQRTEQRDSAMYRCASSLGPGGTEAFFGQGTRLTVV.

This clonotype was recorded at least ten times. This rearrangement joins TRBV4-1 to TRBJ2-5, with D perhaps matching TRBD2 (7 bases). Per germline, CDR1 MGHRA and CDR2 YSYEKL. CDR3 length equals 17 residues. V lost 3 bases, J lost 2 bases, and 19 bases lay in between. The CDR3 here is CASSHHPAGASQETQYF. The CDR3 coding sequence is TGCGCCAGCAGCCATCACCCCGCGGGGGCTTCACAAGAGACCCAGTACTTC.